This T cell receptor beta chain was documented in a study of post-analysis software for immune sequencing data (dated by TCRdb to 2013 to 2016). Notes on the research overall: Recorded disease courses included relapsing-remitting, secondary progressive and progressive-relapsing multiple sclerosis, with some patients lacking subtype annotation. A subset of samples was prepared in parallel using single-end sample barcoding, then pooled and co-amplified after Illumina adapter ligation. The multiple sclerosis patient repertoires were compared with approximately 11 previously published healthy control repertoires from donors aged about 6 to 26 years. Broader findings and caveats from the paper: Normalized Chao1 diversity was significantly lower in multiple sclerosis patients than controls, suggesting substantial peripheral T-cell clonal expansion. Direct clustering with F measure revealed strong co-clustering of samples prepared in the same batch, which led to a batch-effect correction. The control group was slightly older than the multiple sclerosis patient group. Significantly higher frequencies in patients than in controls were found for roughly 5 TRBV segments, including TRBV5-6, TRBV5-1 and TRBV20-1.

V drops 3 bases and J drops 3 bases, leaving 15 bases in between. CDR1 SGDLS and CDR2 YYNGEE were looked up in the germline V gene. Reading from cysteine to phenylalanine, the CDR3 counts 15 amino acids. Of all the DNA, just the CDR3 is kept, 45 bases in frame from base 1. Many counts were recorded for this clonotype. This receptor's antigen is unknown. The record has no base qualities; no much larger clone is one base away. The receptor library was made with PCR. This sample was sequenced with an Illumina HiSeq 2500. Unique molecular identifiers were incorporated into TCR beta cDNA libraries to reduce PCR and sequencing biases. Every 1 to 10 million input T cells yielded approximately 500,000 cDNA molecules, meaning each molecule approximated one T cell. The patient libraries were prepared and sequenced with the same protocol used for the earlier healthy control dataset. Samples belonging to the same batch were prepared together, multiplexed and sequenced on a shared HiSeq lane. Processing in the source paper ran as follows. MIGEC was used to process the raw barcoded reads, and molecular identifier groups with only a single read were discarded before consensus assembly and CDR3 extraction. Clonotype tables were post-analysed with VDJtools, normalizing diversity by down-sampling all datasets to the smallest sample size. To correct batch-related cross-sample contamination, repertoire overlap clustering matched CDR3 amino acid sequences but not nucleotide sequences. TCRdb reprocessing: public reads trimmed at Q25 with fastp, clones called with MiXCR, in-frame beta chains kept. Entries that share a CDR3 protein sequence are merged under the most common genes and DNA. TCRdb, not the original authors, processed these V and J calls. For this sample there are hundreds of thousands of distinct CDR3 sequences; about 32% appear just once. Jointly, the top ten make up approximately 0.6% of the sample.

TCR beta repertoires were profiled from peripheral blood of roughly twelve young patients with multiple sclerosis to demonstrate the VDJtools post-analysis software. The patients with multiple sclerosis were children and adolescents between about 6 and 16 years of age. Sequenced sample: blood. The chain joins TRBV9 to TRBJ1-2; the D gene is perhaps TRBD1, from 6 matching bases. The receptor was isolated from a girl aged 10 to 17 with multiple sclerosis. The DNA sequence follows: TGTGCCAGCAGCGCGGGGGGCGCGAACCACTATGGCTACACCTTC. It translates to CASSAGGANHYGYTF. Supplemented by the reference TRBV9 and TRBJ1-2 proteins around the CDR3, the complete variable domain is DSGVTQTPKHLITATGQRVTLRCSPRSGDLSVYWYQQSLDQGLQFLIQYYNGEERAKGNILERFSAQQFPDLHSELNLSSLELGDSALYFCASSAGGANHYGYTFGSGTRLTVV.